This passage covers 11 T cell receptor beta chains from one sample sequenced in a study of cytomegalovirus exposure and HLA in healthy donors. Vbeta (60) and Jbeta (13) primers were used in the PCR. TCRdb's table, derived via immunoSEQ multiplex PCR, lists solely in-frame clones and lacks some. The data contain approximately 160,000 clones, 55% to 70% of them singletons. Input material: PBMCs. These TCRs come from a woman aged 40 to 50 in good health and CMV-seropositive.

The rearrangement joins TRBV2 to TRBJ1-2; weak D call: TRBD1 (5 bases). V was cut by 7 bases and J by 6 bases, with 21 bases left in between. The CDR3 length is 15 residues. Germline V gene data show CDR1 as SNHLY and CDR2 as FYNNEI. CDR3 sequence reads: CASKRDRPGHDGYTF. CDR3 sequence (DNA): TGTGCCAGCAAGAGAGACAGACCCGGGCATGATGGCTACACCTTC.

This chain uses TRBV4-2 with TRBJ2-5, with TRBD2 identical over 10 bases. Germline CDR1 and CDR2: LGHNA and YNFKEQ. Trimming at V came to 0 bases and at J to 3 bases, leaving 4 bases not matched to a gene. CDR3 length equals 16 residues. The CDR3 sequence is CASSQDLAGGEETQYF. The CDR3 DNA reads TGTGCCAGCAGCCAAGATTTAGCGGGAGGCGAAGAGACCCAGTACTTC.

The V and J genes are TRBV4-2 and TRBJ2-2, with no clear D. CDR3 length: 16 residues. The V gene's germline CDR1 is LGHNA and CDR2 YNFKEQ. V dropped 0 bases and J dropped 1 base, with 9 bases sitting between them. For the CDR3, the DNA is TGTGCCAGCAGCCAAGAAGTCGCAGGGAACACCGGGGAGCTGTTTTTT. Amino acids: CASSQEVAGNTGELFF.

The DNA for the CDR3 is TGTGCCAGCTCACCCGCCGACGGGAACTATGGCTACACCTTC. Protein product: CASSPADGNYGYTF. V and J are TRBV18 and TRBJ1-2; D uncertain. V was trimmed by 3 bases and J by 2 bases, leaving 10 bases between them. Looked up from germline, CDR1 is KGHSH and CDR2 is LQKENI. This CDR3 is 14 amino acids long.

The CDR3 is CASSLAQGVTTDTQYF. The CDR3 nucleotides read TGTGCCAGCAGCTTGGCCCAGGGGGTAACCACAGATACGCAGTATTTT. J is TRBJ2-3 and V is TRBV5-4; TRBD1 matches at 7 bases. V was pared by 0 bases and J by 2 bases, with 6 bases of the junction left unmatched. The CDR3 extends over 16 amino acids. The V gene's germline CDR1 is SGHNT and CDR2 YYREEE (reference sequence).

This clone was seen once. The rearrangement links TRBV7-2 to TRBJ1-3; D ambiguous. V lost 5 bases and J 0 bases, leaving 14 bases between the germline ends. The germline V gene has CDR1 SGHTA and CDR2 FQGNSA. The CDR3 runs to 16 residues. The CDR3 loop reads CASSIPSVSSGNTIYF. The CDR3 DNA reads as TGTGCCAGCAGCATACCATCAGTAAGCTCTGGAAACACCATATATTTT.

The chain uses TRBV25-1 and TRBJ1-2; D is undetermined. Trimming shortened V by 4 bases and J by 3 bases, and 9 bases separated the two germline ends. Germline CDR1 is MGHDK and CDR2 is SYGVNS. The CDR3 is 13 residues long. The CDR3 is CASSAYEDYGYTF. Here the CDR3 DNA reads TGTGCCAGCAGTGCCTACGAGGACTATGGCTACACCTTC.

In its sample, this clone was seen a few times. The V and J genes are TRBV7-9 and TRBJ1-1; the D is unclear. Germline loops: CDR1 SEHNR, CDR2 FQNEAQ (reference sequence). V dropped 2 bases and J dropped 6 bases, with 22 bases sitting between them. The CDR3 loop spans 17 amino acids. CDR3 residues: CASSLSSPGYGVAEAFF. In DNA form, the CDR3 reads TGTGCCAGCAGCTTAAGCTCCCCCGGGTACGGTGTCGCTGAAGCTTTCTTT. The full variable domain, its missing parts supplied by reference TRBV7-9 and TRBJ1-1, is DTGVSQNPRHKITKRGQNVTFRCDPISEHNRLYWYRQTLGQGPEFLTYFQNEAQLEKSRLLSDRFSAERPKGSFSTLEIQRTEQGDSAMYLCASSLSSPGYGVAEAFFGQGTRLTVV.

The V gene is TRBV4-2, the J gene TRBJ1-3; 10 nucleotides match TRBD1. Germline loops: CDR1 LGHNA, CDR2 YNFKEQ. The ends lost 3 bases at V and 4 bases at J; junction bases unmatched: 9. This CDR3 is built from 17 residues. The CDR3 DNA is TGTGCCAGCAGCCAGGAGACAGGGGGCGCGGGGGGAAACACCATATATTTT. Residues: CASSQETGGAGGNTIYF.

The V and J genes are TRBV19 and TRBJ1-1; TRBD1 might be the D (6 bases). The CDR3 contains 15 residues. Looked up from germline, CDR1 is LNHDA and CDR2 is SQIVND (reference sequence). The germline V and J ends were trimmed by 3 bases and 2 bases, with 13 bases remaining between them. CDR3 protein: CASSMAGQPNTEAFF. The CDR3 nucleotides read TGTGCCAGTAGTATGGCCGGACAGCCCAACACTGAAGCTTTCTTT.

The CDR3 bases are TGTGCCAGCAGCAAACAGGGGGGACGAGGCGGGGAGCTGTTTTTT. Amino acids: CASSKQGGRGGELFF. This chain links TRBV7-6 with TRBJ2-2; 8 bases agree with TRBD1. The V segment lost 5 bases and the J segment 7 bases; nucleotides outside the gene matches: 9. The CDR3 loop spans 15 amino acids. Germline loops: CDR1 SGHVS, CDR2 FNYEAQ. The full variable domain, with the rest looked up from reference TRBV7-6 and TRBJ2-2, is GAGVSQSPRYKVTKRGQDVALRCDPISGHVSLYWYRQALGQGPEFLTYFNYEAQQDKSGLPNDRFSAERPEGSISTLTIQRTEQRDSAMYRCASSKQGGRGGELFFGEGSRLTVL.